These T cell receptor beta chains were read from a single sample in a study of beta chain features in type 1 diabetes. Data came from immunoSEQ multiplex PCR; TCRdb stores just in-frame clones and leaves some out. The table records a few hundred thousand clones, around 30% of them present only once. Sequencing was carried out using naive CD4+ T cells from blood. Every receptor here comes from a man younger than 30 in good health. Both conserved end residues are part of each CDR3. D genes are given only for firm matches. The size field is filled for only some rows; it gives once, few, many or a size class.

>TRBV5-1|.|TRBJ1-3|15|.
CASSLDPGSGNTIYF
TGCGCCAGCAGCTTGGATCCGGGCTCTGGAAACACCATATATTTT
>TRBV30|few|TRBJ2-7|13|.
CAWSVYREGEQYF
TGTGCCTGGAGTGTCTACAGGGAAGGCGAGCAGTACTTC
>TRBV14|few|TRBJ2-1|13|.
CASSQGLGNEQFF
TGTGCCAGCAGCCAAGGCCTAGGGAATGAGCAGTTCTTC
>TRBV5-6|few|TRBJ2-1|15|.
CASSFVGRGDNEQFF
TGTGCCAGCAGCTTTGTCGGGAGAGGGGACAATGAGCAGTTCTTC
>TRBV14|.|TRBJ2-5|11|.
CASSSAETQYF
TGTGCCAGCTCCTCTGCAGAGACCCAGTACTTC
>TRBV30|few|TRBJ2-5|13|TRBD2
CAWSVLAGETQYF
TGTGCCTGGAGTGTACTAGCGGGAGAGACCCAGTACTTC
>TRBV27|.|TRBJ2-7|14|TRBD2
CASSVPGLASEQYF
TGTGCCAGCAGTGTCCCGGGACTAGCGTCCGAGCAGTACTTC
>TRBV29-1|.|TRBJ1-2|12|TRBD1
CSVGGGGYGYTF
TGCAGCGTTGGAGGGGGCGGCTATGGCTACACCTTC
>TRBV7-9|once|TRBJ1-2|15|.
CASSLAGTVSYGYTF
TGTGCCAGCAGCTTAGCGGGGACGGTGAGCTATGGCTACACCTTC
>TRBV4-2|.|TRBJ2-1|13|.
CASSQAAGNEQFF
TGTGCCAGCAGCCAAGCTGCGGGGAATGAGCAGTTCTTC
>TRBV30|few|TRBJ2-1|15|.
CAWSRLGFSYNEQFF
TGTGCCTGGAGCCGCTTAGGCTTCTCCTACAATGAGCAGTTCTTC
>TRBV5-6|.|TRBJ2-7|15|TRBD2
CASSLLAGALYEQYF
TGTGCCAGCAGCTTACTAGCGGGTGCCCTCTACGAGCAGTACTTC
>TRBV4-1|few|TRBJ2-4|16|TRBD2
CASSQLAGVAKNIQYF
TGCGCCAGCAGCCAACTAGCGGGAGTTGCCAAAAACATTCAGTACTTC
>TRBV30|few|TRBJ2-7|13|TRBD1
CAWTRDRGTLEYF
TGTGCCTGGACCCGGGACAGGGGGACATTAGAGTACTTC
>TRBV27|.|TRBJ2-5|14|TRBD2
CASKSLAGPATQYF
TGTGCCAGCAAAAGCCTAGCGGGGCCCGCGACCCAGTACTTC
>TRBV18|few|TRBJ2-7|13|TRBD1
CASSWTGPYEQYF
TGTGCCAGCTCATGGACAGGGCCCTACGAGCAGTACTTC
>TRBV30|few|TRBJ2-5|13|TRBD1
CAWSRQGALAQYF
TGTGCCTGGAGTAGACAGGGGGCATTGGCCCAGTACTTC
>TRBV10-3|.|TRBJ1-1|13|.
CAISAEPGTEAFF
TGTGCCATCAGTGCGGAGCCAGGGACTGAAGCTTTCTTT
>TRBV6-1|few|TRBJ2-1|16|.
CASSVAAGLTYNEQFF
TGTGCCAGCAGTGTGGCCGCGGGGCTGACCTACAATGAGCAGTTCTTC
>TRBV5-1|few|TRBJ2-5|16|.
CASSLDLRQLQETQYF
TGCGCCAGCAGCTTGGATCTCAGACAACTTCAAGAGACCCAGTACTTC
>TRBV4-3|.|TRBJ2-5|16|.
CASSQLLGRGDETQYF
TGCGCCAGCAGCCAGCTCCTGGGCCGGGGAGACGAGACCCAGTACTTC
>TRBV5-5|.|TRBJ2-7|13|.
CASSLAFGYEQYF
TGTGCCAGCAGCTTGGCATTCGGGTACGAGCAGTACTTC
>TRBV30|few|TRBJ1-2|13|TRBD1
CAWSLQGARGYTF
TGTGCCTGGAGTCTCCAGGGGGCGAGGGGCTACACCTTC
>TRBV29-1|.|TRBJ2-7|13|TRBD1
CSVKGTGGSEQYF
TGCAGCGTTAAGGGGACAGGGGGCTCCGAGCAGTACTTC
>TRBV18|.|TRBJ2-1|15|TRBD2
CASSPTSGSFYEQFF
TGTGCCAGCTCACCAACTAGCGGGAGTTTCTATGAGCAGTTCTTC
>TRBV7-9|few|TRBJ2-1|15|.
CASSFVKGLDNEQFF
TGTGCCAGCAGCTTCGTCAAGGGTTTAGACAATGAGCAGTTCTTC
>TRBV7-6|.|TRBJ2-5|16|TRBD2
CASSLAGLAGGETQYF
TGTGCCAGCAGCTTAGCGGGGCTAGCGGGAGGAGAGACCCAGTACTTC
>TRBV29-1|.|TRBJ2-3|12|TRBD1
CSLRTGPDTQYF
TGCAGCTTAAGGACAGGGCCAGATACACAGTATTTT
>TRBV5-4|.|TRBJ2-1|14|TRBD1
CASSLRDRGNEQFF
TGTGCCAGCAGCCTCCGGGACAGGGGGAATGAGCAGTTCTTC
>TRBV6-5|.|TRBJ2-1|14|TRBD1
CASRQGEPYNEQFF
TGTGCCAGCAGACAGGGGGAACCTTACAATGAGCAGTTCTTC
>TRBV2|.|TRBJ1-3|14|.
CASREQGLGNTIYF
TGTGCCAGCAGAGAACAGGGATTGGGAAACACCATATATTTT
>TRBV9|.|TRBJ2-1|16|TRBD2
CASSVGTSGAYNEQFF
TGTGCCAGCAGCGTAGGGACTAGCGGAGCTTACAATGAGCAGTTCTTC
>TRBV5-1|.|TRBJ2-5|15|TRBD2
CASSSGLAGVETQYF
TGCGCCAGCAGCTCAGGACTAGCGGGAGTGGAGACCCAGTACTTC
>TRBV30|once|TRBJ1-5|13|.
CATSAGSDQPQHF
TGTGCCACCTCAGCGGGGTCGGATCAGCCCCAGCATTTT
>TRBV7-3|few|TRBJ2-1|18|TRBD2
CASSRSASGRARHNEQFF
TGTGCCAGCAGCCGGTCGGCTAGCGGGAGGGCTCGGCACAATGAGCAGTTCTTC
>TRBV7-6|few|TRBJ2-5|14|.
CASSLDRGPEGQYF
TGTGCCAGCAGCTTAGACCGGGGCCCCGAAGGCCAGTACTTC
>TRBV14|.|TRBJ2-5|11|.
CASSHLETQYF
TGTGCCAGCAGCCATCTTGAGACCCAGTACTTC
>TRBV7-2|.|TRBJ2-7|16|.
CASSLGGQTSSYEQYF
TGTGCCAGCAGCTTAGGGGGACAAACGAGCTCCTACGAGCAGTACTTC
>TRBV6-5|.|TRBJ2-7|15|TRBD2
CASSYGTSGRYEQYF
TGTGCCAGCAGTTACGGGACTAGCGGGAGGTACGAGCAGTACTTC
>TRBV28|.|TRBJ2-7|12|.
CASRLTTYEQYF
TGTGCCAGCAGGCTTACTACCTACGAGCAGTACTTC
>TRBV30|few|TRBJ2-3|17|TRBD2
CAWSPGLAGASTDTQYF
TGTGCCTGGAGTCCCGGACTAGCGGGAGCAAGTACAGATACGCAGTATTTT
>TRBV11-2|once|TRBJ2-5|15|.
CASSLRSATQETQYF
TGTGCCAGCAGCCTTAGAAGTGCTACACAAGAGACCCAGTACTTC
>TRBV6-5|few|TRBJ2-7|14|.
CASSNREHVREQYF
TGTGCCAGCAGTAACAGGGAACATGTTCGTGAGCAGTACTTC
>TRBV5-1|.|TRBJ2-5|13|.
CASSPGAEETQYF
TGCGCCAGCAGCCCAGGGGCGGAAGAGACCCAGTACTTC
>TRBV30|.|TRBJ1-4|14|TRBD1
CAWDTQGKAEKLFF
TGTGCCTGGGATACACAGGGGAAGGCTGAAAAACTGTTTTTT
>TRBV28|.|TRBJ1-2|15|TRBD1
CASRPTGTANYGYTF
TGTGCCAGCAGGCCGACAGGGACAGCTAACTATGGCTACACCTTC
>TRBV9|.|TRBJ1-1|14|.
CASSVETVGTEAFF
TGTGCCAGCAGCGTAGAAACAGTGGGCACTGAAGCTTTCTTT
>TRBV6-6|.|TRBJ2-2|12|.
CASNRASGELFF
TGTGCCAGCAACAGGGCGAGCGGGGAGCTGTTTTTT
>TRBV7-2|few|TRBJ2-5|12|.
CASSGRGETQYF
TGTGCCAGCAGTGGACGCGGCGAGACCCAGTACTTC
>TRBV7-8|few|TRBJ2-1|14|.
CASSLELGYNEQFF
TGTGCCAGCAGCTTAGAGTTAGGGTACAATGAGCAGTTCTTC
>TRBV7-8|few|TRBJ2-7|15|.
CASSSRQLRLSEQYF
TGTGCCAGCAGCTCAAGACAGCTAAGGCTGAGCGAGCAGTACTTC
>TRBV7-9|few|TRBJ1-3|14|.
CASSSVSSGNTIYF
TGTGCCAGCAGTTCGGTTAGCTCTGGAAACACCATATATTTT
>TRBV5-1|few|TRBJ2-5|14|.
CASSFFSSQETQYF
TGCGCCAGCAGCTTTTTCAGCTCCCAAGAGACCCAGTACTTC
>TRBV30|.|TRBJ2-1|14|TRBD2
CAWRKVAGNNEQFF
TGTGCCTGGCGCAAGGTAGCGGGAAACAATGAGCAGTTCTTC